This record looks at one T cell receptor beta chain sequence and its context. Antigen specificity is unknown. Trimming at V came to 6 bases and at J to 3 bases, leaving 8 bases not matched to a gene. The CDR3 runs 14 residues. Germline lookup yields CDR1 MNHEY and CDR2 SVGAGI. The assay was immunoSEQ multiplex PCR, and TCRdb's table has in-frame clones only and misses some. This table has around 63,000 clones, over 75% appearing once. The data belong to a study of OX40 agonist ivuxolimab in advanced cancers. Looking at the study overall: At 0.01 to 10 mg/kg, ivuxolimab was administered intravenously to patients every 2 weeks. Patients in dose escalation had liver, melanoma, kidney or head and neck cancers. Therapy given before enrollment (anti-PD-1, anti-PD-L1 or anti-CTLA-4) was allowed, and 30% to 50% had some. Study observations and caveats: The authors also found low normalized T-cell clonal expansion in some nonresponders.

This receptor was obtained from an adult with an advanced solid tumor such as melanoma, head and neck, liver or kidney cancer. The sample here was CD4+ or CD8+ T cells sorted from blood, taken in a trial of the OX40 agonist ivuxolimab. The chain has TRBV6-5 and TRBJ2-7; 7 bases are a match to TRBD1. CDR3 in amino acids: CASSQQGFFYEQYF. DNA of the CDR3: TGTGCCAGCAGCCAACAGGGGTTTTTCTACGAGCAGTACTTC.